This T cell receptor (beta chain) was identified in a study of neurological immune-mediated disorders. Study-level points and caveats: CDR3 amino acid sequences of expanded clones were not shared across subjects, a result suggesting private repertoires in all groups.

As to this clonotype: Its antigen is still unknown.

V was pared by 5 bases and J by 3 bases, with 5 bases between. The CDR3 has 11 amino acids. Germline CDR1 reads LNHDA; CDR2 reads SQIVND (reference sequence). The cDNA came from 5'RACE with 10-nucleotide random UMIs. TCRdb processed the 5' RACE reads anew with MiXCR; each CDR3 protein has one entry. The table has some 79,000 distinct CDR3 sequences, approximately 14% seen once; the top ten hold roughly 6.8%. This receptor was taken from a woman between 50 and 59 years old in good health. V and J are TRBV19 and TRBJ2-7; a possible D gene is TRBD1 (5 bases). Sequencing was done on a sample of PBMCs. The CDR3 loop is CASSDSYEQYF. CDR3 bases: TGTGCCAGTAGTGACAGCTACGAGCAGTACTTC. Looking up the rest from reference TRBV19 and TRBJ2-7 gives the full variable domain: DGGITQSPKYLFRKEGQNVTLSCEQNLNHDAMYWYRQDPGQGLRLIYYSQIVNDFQKGDIAEGYSVSREKKESFPLTVTSAQKNPTAFYLCASSDSYEQYFGPGTRLTVT.